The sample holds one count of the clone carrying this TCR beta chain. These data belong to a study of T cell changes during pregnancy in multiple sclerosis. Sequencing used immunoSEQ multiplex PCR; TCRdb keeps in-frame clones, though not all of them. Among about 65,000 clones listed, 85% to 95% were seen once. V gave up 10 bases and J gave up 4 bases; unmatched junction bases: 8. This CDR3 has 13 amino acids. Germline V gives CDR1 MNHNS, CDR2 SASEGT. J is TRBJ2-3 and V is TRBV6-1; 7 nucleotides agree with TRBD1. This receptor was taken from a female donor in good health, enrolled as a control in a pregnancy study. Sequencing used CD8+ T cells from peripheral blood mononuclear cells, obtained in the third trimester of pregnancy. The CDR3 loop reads CATPRGWADTQYF. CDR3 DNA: TGTGCCACCCCCAGGGGGTGGGCAGATACGCAGTATTTT.